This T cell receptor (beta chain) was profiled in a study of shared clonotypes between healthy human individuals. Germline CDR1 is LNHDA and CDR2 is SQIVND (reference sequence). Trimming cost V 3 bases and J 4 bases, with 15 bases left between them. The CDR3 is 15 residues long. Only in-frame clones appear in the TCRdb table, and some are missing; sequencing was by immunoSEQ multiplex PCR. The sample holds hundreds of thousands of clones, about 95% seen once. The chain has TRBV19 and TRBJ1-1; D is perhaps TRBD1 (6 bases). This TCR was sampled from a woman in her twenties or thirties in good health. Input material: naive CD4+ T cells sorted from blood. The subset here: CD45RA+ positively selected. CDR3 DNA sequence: TGTGCCAGTAGTATTTCCTGGACAGCTTCCACTGAAGCTTTCTTT. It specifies CASSISWTASTEAFF.